This entry describes one T cell receptor beta chain. The ends were cut back, 5 bases at V and 4 bases at J, with 15 bases in the middle. Per the germline V gene, CDR1 is SGHNT and CDR2 is YYREEE (reference sequence). The CDR3 is 15 residues long. This entry comes from a study of PD-1 blockade in classical Hodgkin lymphoma. TCRdb's table, derived via immunoSEQ multiplex PCR, lists solely in-frame clones and lacks some. The sample carries 29,000 or so clones, around 70% recorded once. Relapses following autologous stem cell transplantation were seen in all patients, with brentuximab vedotin exposure varying.

Sample: peripheral blood mononuclear cells (PBMCs), taken before the second cycle of nivolumab. The receptor was derived from a human donor with classical Hodgkin lymphoma. This chain connects TRBV5-4 to TRBJ2-2, with a possible D match to TRBD2 (5 bases). The CDR3 sequence is CASRYEGKFTGELFF. The CDR3 bases are TGTGCCAGCAGATACGAGGGCAAATTCACCGGGGAGCTGTTTTTT.